A single sample gave rise to the 3 T cell receptor beta chains below, sequenced in a study of shared clonotypes between healthy human individuals. Produced via immunoSEQ multiplex PCR; TCRdb's table is partial and in-frame only. Of millions of clones listed, 95% were seen once; the top ten hold 0.1% to 0.15%. The sequencing input was naive CD4+ T cells sorted from blood. Subset defined: CD45RA+ positively selected. These receptors originate from a man in his late teens or twenties in good health.

Details on this clone: The same CDR3 arises from other DNA sequences in this sample as well. Written as DNA, the CDR3 is TGTGCTAGTGGTCCTGGACAGTCTAGCAATCAGCCCCAGCATTTT. Translating gives CASGPGQSSNQPQHF. The gene calls are TRBV12-5 and TRBJ1-5; a weak D match, TRBD1 (6 bases). With 5 bases removed from V and 0 bases from J, the gap between germline ends came to 11 bases. Germline V gene lookup returns CDR1 LGHNT and CDR2 FRNRAP. The CDR3 runs 15 residues.

This clone has only one observation. V and J are TRBV5-1 and TRBJ2-2; the D is unclear. In germline, CDR1 is SGHRS, CDR2 YFSETQ. The CDR3 covers 15 residues. Trimming cost V 1 base and J 7 bases, with 14 bases left between them. The CDR3 sequence: CASSLFGLEVGELFF. The DNA for the CDR3 is TGCGCCAGCAGCTTGTTTGGGCTAGAGGTCGGGGAGCTGTTTTTT.

This chain connects TRBV21-1 to TRBJ1-2; TRBD1, the D gene given by the table, was not confirmed from the DNA. TRBV21-1 is termed a pseudogene. This CDR3 comprises 15 residues. This chain's CDR3 is CASSKEIGGLYGYTF. In DNA, the CDR3 is TGTGCCAGCAGCAAAGAGATAGGGGGCCTCTATGGCTACACCTTC.